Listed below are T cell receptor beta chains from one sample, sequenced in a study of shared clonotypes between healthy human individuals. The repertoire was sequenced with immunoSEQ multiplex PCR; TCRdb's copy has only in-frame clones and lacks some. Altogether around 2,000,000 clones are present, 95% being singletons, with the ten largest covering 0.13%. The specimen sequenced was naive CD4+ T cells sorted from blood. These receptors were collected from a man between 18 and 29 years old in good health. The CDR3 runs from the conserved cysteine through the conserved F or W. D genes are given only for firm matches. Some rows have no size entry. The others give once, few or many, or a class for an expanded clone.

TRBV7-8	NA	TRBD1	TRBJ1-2	TGTGCCAGCAGCCGCCGGGACAGGGGCTATGGCTACACCTTC	CASSRRDRGYGYTF
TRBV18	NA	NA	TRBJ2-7	TGTGCCAGCTCACCTTCCGGGCCGCCCTACGAGCAGTACTTC	CASSPSGPPYEQYF
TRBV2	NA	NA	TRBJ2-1	TGTGCCAGCAGTGAAAGGGTGAGCTCCTACAATGAGCAGTTCTTC	CASSERVSSYNEQFF
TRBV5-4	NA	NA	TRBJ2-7	TGTGCCAGCAGCTTGGACAGGGCTGGAGTACACGAGCAGTACTTC	CASSLDRAGVHEQYF
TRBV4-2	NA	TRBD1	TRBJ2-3	TGTGCCAGCAGCCAGACAGGGGGGGGCACAGATACGCAGTATTTT	CASSQTGGGTDTQYF
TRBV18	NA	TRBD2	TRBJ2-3	TGTGCCAGCTCACCAGCTAGCGGGGAAATCACAGATACGCAGTATTTT	CASSPASGEITDTQYF
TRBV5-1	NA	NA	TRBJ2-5	TGCGCCAGCAGCTGGGCGGGACTCATTCAAGAGACCCAGTACTTC	CASSWAGLIQETQYF
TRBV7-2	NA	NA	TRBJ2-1	TGTGCCAGCAGCTTCAACAATGAGCAGTTCTTC	CASSFNNEQFF
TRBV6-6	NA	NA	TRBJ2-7	TGTGCCAGCAGTTACTCATGGGAGCAGTACTTC	CASSYSWEQYF
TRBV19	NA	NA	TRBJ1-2	TGTGCCAGTAGTCCCACCGGTAGTATCATCCACGGGTCCTATGGCTACACCTTC	CASSPTGSIIHGSYGYTF
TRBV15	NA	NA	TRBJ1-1	TGTGCCACCAGTTATACGCTTCTCGACACTGAAGCTTTCTTT	CATSYTLLDTEAFF
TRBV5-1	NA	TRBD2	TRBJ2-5	TGCGCCAGCAGCCCCAGCGGGGGGGCCCACCAAGAGACCCAGTACTTC	CASSPSGGAHQETQYF
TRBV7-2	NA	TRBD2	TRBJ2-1	TGTGCCAGCCGGAGCCCGGGACTAGGTTACAATGAGCAGTTCTTC	CASRSPGLGYNEQFF
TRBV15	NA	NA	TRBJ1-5	TGTGCCACCAGCGAAACACTAAGCGGGGCCACCGGGCCCCAGCATTTT	CATSETLSGATGPQHF
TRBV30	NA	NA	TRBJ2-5	TGTGCCTGGAGTGTACCGGAGGGGAAACGGGAGACCCAGTACTTC	CAWSVPEGKRETQYF
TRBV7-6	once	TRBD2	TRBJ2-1	TGTGCCAGCAGCCTTAGCTCTAGCGGGAGGGGCCCAGATGAGCAGTTCTTC	CASSLSSSGRGPDEQFF
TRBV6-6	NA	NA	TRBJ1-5	TGTGCCAGCAGTTACCACGAGACAGGCAATCAGCCCCAGCATTTT	CASSYHETGNQPQHF
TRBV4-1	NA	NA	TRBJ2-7	TGCGCCAGCAGCCCCCTTATAGGGCCCACCTACGAGCAGTACTTC	CASSPLIGPTYEQYF
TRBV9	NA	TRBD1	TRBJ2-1	TGTGCCAGCAGCGTAGGAGGAGAGACAGGGTACAATGAGCAGTTCTTC	CASSVGGETGYNEQFF
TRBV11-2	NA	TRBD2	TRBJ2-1	TGTGCCAGCAGCGCCGGGACTAGCGGGAGGTTTTACAATGAGCAGTTCTTC	CASSAGTSGRFYNEQFF
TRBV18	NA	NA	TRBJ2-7	TGTGCCAGCTCACCAGAGACCGGGTACGAGCAGTACTTC	CASSPETGYEQYF
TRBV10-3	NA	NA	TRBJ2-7	TGTGCCATCAACGGACAGATGAACTACGAGCAGTACTTC	CAINGQMNYEQYF
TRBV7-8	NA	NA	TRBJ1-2	TGTGCCAGCAGCCCCGCAAAACAGAACTATGGCTACACCTTC	CASSPAKQNYGYTF
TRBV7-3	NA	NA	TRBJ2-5	TGTGCCAGCAGCTTGGGACGCCAAGAGACCCAGTACTTC	CASSLGRQETQYF
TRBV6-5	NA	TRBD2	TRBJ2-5	TGTGCCAGCAGGGTCCTAGCGGGAGATGGGACCCAGTACTTC	CASRVLAGDGTQYF
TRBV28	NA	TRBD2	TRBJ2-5	TGTGCCAGCAAGCCAGCGGGGGTTCAAGAGACCCAGTACTTC	CASKPAGVQETQYF
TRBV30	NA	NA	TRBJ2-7	TGTGCCTGGAGTGTACGGGCAGGGGGGCGTAACGAGCAGTACTTC	CAWSVRAGGRNEQYF
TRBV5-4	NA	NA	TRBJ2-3	TGTGCCACCGGACAAACAAGCACAGATACGCAGTATTTT	CATGQTSTDTQYF
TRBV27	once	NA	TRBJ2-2	TGTGCCAGCCGTCAACGGGGGGCAGGGGTAAACACCGGGGAGCTGTTTTTT	CASRQRGAGVNTGELFF
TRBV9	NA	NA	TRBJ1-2	TGTGCCAGCAGAGCCGGGACGGGATATGGCTACACCTTC	CASRAGTGYGYTF
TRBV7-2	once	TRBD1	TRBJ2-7	TGTGCCAGCAGCTCGGACAGGGGGCGTTACGAGCAGTACTTC	CASSSDRGRYEQYF
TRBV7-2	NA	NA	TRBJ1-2	TGTGCCAGCAGGTGGGGGATGAACTATGGCTACACCTTC	CASRWGMNYGYTF
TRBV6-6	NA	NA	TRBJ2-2	TGTGCCAGCAGTTACGTCAGGGGAAACACCGGGGAGCTGTTTTTT	CASSYVRGNTGELFF
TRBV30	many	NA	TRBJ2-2	TGTGCCTGGAGTGGTGACACCGGGGAGCTGTTTTTT	CAWSGDTGELFF
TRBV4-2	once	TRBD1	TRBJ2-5	TGTGCCAGCAGCCAAGAGGGTCGGACAGGGGTCCCAGAGACCCAGTACTTC	CASSQEGRTGVPETQYF
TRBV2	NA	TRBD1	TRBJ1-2	TGTGCCAGCAGCGGGACAGCAAACTATGGCTACACCTTC	CASSGTANYGYTF
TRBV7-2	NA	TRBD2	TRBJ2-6	TGTGCCAGCAGCCCAGGACTAGCGGGGAGCTCTGGGGCCAACGTCCTGACTTTC	CASSPGLAGSSGANVLTF
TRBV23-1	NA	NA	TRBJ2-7	TGCGCCAGCAGTGAACAGGGCAGAGGTTACGAGCAGTACTTC	CASSEQGRGYEQYF
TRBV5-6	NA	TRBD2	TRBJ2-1	TGTGCCAGCAGCCCCCCTGGGGTAGCGGGAGGGGGTAATGAGCAGTTCTTC	CASSPPGVAGGGNEQFF
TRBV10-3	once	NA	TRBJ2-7	TGTGCCATCAGCCTTTTGCGGGACTCCTACGAGCAGTACTTC	CAISLLRDSYEQYF
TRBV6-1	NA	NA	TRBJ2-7	TGTGCCAGCATCGGGGCCCTTTACGAGCAGTACTTC	CASIGALYEQYF
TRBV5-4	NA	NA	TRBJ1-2	TGTGCCAGCAAATCGGGGGATAACTATGGCTACACCTTC	CASKSGDNYGYTF
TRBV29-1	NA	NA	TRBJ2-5	TGCCTTCAAGAGACCCAGTACTTC	CLQETQYF
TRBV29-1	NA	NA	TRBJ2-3	TGCAGCGTACGTGGGGTAGCAGCCCCCACAGATACGCAGTATTTT	CSVRGVAAPTDTQYF
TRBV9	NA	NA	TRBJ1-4	TGTGCCAGCAGCTCCGGACTTGTTGGGGGCTCACCTAATGAAAAACTGTTTTTT	CASSSGLVGGSPNEKLFF
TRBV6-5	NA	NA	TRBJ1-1	TGTGCCAGCAGTCGCGGGGTTAGGAACACTGAAGCTTTCTTT	CASSRGVRNTEAFF
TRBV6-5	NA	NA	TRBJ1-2	TGTGCCAGCAGTCGTACCGCCGGGGGCGACTATGGCTACACCTTC	CASSRTAGGDYGYTF
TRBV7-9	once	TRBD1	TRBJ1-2	TGTGCCAGCAGCTTAGTGGACAGGGGGAAGGAGGGCTACACCTTC	CASSLVDRGKEGYTF
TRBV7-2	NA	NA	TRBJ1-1	TGTGCCAGCAGCTTTCAGGGTGGGGCCACTGAAGCTTTCTTT	CASSFQGGATEAFF
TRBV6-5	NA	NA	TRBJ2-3	TGTGCCAGCAGACTTTCCGGTGGGCGCACAGATACGCAGTATTTT	CASRLSGGRTDTQYF
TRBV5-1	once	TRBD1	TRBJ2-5	TGCGCCAGCAGCTCCTACGGGACAGGGTTGATGGAGACCCAGTACTTC	CASSSYGTGLMETQYF
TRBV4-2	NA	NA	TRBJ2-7	TGTGCCAGCAGCCAAGTCGTAGCAGGGGGGTCTTCCTACGAGCAGTACTTC	CASSQVVAGGSSYEQYF
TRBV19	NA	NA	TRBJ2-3	TGTGCCAGTAGTTTACAGGGGACTAGCACAGATACGCAGTATTTT	CASSLQGTSTDTQYF
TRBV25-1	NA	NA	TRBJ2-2	TGTGCCAGCAGTGCTACAGGCGGGCTGGCCACCGGGGAGCTGTTTTTT	CASSATGGLATGELFF
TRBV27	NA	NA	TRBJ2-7	TGTGCCAGCAATCCCGTGGGGGGCCCCTACGAGCAGTACTTC	CASNPVGGPYEQYF
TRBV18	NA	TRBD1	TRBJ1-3	TGTGCCAGCTCACCTACTACAGGGGACTCTGGAAACACCATATATTTT	CASSPTTGDSGNTIYF
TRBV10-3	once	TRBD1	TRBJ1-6	TGTGCCATCGGGGGGACAGGAAGTAATTCACCCCTCCACTTT	CAIGGTGSNSPLHF
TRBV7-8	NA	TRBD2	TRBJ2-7	TGTGCCAGCAGCCGGGGACTAGCGGCAATCCTTTCCTACGAGCAGTACTTC	CASSRGLAAILSYEQYF
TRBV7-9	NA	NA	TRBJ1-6	TGTGCCAGCAGCTGGGGGGATTCACCCCTCCACTTT	CASSWGDSPLHF